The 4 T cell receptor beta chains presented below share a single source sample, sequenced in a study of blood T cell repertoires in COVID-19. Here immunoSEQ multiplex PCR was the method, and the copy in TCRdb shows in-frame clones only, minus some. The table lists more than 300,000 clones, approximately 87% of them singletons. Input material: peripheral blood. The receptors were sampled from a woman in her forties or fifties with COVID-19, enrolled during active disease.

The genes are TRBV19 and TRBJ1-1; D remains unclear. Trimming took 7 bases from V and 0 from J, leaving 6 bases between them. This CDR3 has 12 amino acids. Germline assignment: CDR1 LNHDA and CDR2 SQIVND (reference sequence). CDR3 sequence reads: CASTSLNTEAFF. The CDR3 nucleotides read TGTGCCAGTACGTCCCTGAACACTGAAGCTTTCTTT.

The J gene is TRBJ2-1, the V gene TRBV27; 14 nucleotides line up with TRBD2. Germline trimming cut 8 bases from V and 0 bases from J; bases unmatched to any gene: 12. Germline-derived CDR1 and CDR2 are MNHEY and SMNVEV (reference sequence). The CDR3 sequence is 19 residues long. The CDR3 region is CASSPGTSGRGSSYNEQFF. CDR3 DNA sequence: TGTGCCAGCTCTCCCGGGACTAGCGGGAGAGGTAGCTCCTACAATGAGCAGTTCTTC.

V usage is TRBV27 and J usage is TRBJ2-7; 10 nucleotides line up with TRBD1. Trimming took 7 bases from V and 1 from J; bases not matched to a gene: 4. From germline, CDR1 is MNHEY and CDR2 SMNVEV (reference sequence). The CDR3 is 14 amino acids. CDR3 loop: CASTVGQGSYEQYF. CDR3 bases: TGTGCCAGCACTGTGGGACAGGGGTCCTACGAGCAGTACTTC.

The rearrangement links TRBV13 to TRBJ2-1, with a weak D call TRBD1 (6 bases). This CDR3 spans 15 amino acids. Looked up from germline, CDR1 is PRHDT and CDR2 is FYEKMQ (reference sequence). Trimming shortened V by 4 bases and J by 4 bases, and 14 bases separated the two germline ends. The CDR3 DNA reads TGTGCCAGCAGCTCAGGGGCAGGGGCTTACAATGAGCAGTTCTTC. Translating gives CASSSGAGAYNEQFF. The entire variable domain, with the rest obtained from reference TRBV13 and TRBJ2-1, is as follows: AAGVIQSPRHLIKEKRETATLKCYPIPRHDTVYWYQQGPGQDPQFLISFYEKMQSDKGSIPDRFSAQQFSDYHSELNMSSLELGDSALYFCASSSGAGAYNEQFFGPGTRLTVL.